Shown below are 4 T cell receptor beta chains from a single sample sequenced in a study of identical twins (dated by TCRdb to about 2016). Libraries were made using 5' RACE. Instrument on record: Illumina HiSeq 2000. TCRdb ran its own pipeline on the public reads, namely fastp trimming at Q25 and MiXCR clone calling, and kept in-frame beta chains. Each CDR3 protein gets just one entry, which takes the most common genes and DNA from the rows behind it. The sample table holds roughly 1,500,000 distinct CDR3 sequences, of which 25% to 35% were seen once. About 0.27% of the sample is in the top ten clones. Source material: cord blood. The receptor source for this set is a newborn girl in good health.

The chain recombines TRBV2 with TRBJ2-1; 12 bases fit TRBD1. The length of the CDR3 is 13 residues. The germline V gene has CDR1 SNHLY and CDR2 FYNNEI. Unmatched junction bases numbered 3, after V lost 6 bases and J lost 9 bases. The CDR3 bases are TGTGCCAGCAGCTGGGACAGGGGGCCTGAGCAGTTCTTC. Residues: CASSWDRGPEQFF.

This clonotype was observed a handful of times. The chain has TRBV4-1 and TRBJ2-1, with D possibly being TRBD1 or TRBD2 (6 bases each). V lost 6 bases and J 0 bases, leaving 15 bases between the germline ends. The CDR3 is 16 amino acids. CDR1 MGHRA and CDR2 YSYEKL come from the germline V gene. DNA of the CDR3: TGCGCCAGCAGGCTCGTCGGGGGCCCCTCCTACAATGAGCAGTTCTTC. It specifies CASRLVGGPSYNEQFF.

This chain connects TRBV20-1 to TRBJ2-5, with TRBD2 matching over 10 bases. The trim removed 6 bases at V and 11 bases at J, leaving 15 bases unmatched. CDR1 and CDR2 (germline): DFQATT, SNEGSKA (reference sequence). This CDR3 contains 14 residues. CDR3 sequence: CSALLAGANNEQYF. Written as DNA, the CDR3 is TGCAGTGCCCTTCTAGCGGGGGCAAACAATGAGCAGTACTTC.

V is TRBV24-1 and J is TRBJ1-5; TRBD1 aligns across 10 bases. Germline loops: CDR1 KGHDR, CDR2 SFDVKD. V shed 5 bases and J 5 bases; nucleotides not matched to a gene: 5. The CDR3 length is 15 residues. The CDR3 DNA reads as TGTGCCACCAGTGGAGACAGGGGGCAGGATCAGCCCCAGCATTTT. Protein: CATSGDRGQDQPQHF.